These 13 T cell receptor beta chains were all obtained from the same sample, sequenced in a study of T cell repertoires in cytomegalovirus infection. In TCRdb, the reads were re-called with MiXCR into one record per CDR3 protein. Of 400,000 or so distinct CDR3 sequences in the sample, approximately 31% are singletons; the top ten hold around 15%. Sequencing was done on a sample of PBMCs. The receptors stem from a human donor in good health (CMV status not recorded). Some clones in this sample may be carry-over from other donors' samples.

To note about this clonotype: Without the conserved terminal phenylalanine or tryptophan, this CDR3 likely stems from a read error. The V call is TRBV19, the J call TRBJ2-1; tentatively, D is TRBD2 (6 bases). The CDR3 covers 15 residues. V dropped 1 base and J dropped 3 bases, with 10 bases sitting between them. CDR1 and CDR2 (germline): LNHDA, SQIVND (reference sequence). CDR3 DNA sequence: TGTGCCAGTAGTATAGGAGGTAGCGGCTACAATGAGCAGTTCTTA. It is translated as CASSIGGSGYNEQFL.

This clonotype was counted only a few times. The rearrangement links TRBV2 to TRBJ2-5; D unclear. The V and J ends lost 3 bases and 2 bases respectively, with 10 bases between them. Germline V gene lookup returns CDR1 SNHLY and CDR2 FYNNEI. CDR3 length: 14 residues. The CDR3 nucleotides read TGTGCCAGCAGTGATTTGGCAGCACAAGAGACCCAGTACTTC. It is translated as CASSDLAAQETQYF. The full variable domain, in which reference TRBV2 and TRBJ2-5 provide the parts outside the CDR3, is EPEVTQTPSHQVTQMGQEVILRCVPISNHLYFYWYRQILGQKVEFLVSFYNNEISEKSEIFDDQFSVERPDGSNFTLKIRSTKLEDSAMYFCASSDLAAQETQYFGPGTRLLVL.

In this sample, this clonotype turned up a few times. The V call is TRBV28, the J call TRBJ2-7; D unclear. The CDR3 totals 13 residues. Germline V CDR1 and CDR2: MDHEN, SYDVKM. With 5 bases removed from V and 5 bases from J, the gap between germline ends came to 13 bases. The CDR3 DNA reads as TGTGCCAGCAGTGAGTCCGGGCGGAACGAGCAGTACTTC. Translated: CASSESGRNEQYF.

Many counts were recorded for this clonotype. The junction differs from germline at one of its ends, possibly a read error. The chain joins TRBV7-2 to TRBJ2-3; D is possibly TRBD1 or TRBD2 (7 bases each). CDR3 size: 12 residues. Germline CDR1 reads SGHTA; CDR2 reads FQGNSA. The CDR3 nucleotides are TGTGCCAGCAGCTTCCAGGGGGGGGGGAGGGATTTT. Its protein is CASSFQGGGRDF.

V gene TRBV6-8 combines with J gene TRBJ2-7; 8 bases align to TRBD1. Unmatched junction bases numbered 7, after V lost 2 bases and J lost 7 bases. The CDR3 loop spans 14 amino acids. Germline CDR1 and CDR2: MNHGY and SAAAGT. The CDR3 here is CASSYGWGDREQYF. The CDR3 nucleotides read TGTGCCAGCAGTTACGGTTGGGGGGACAGGGAGCAGTACTTC.

This clonotype was detected ten times or more. The chain carries TRBV5-4 and TRBJ2-5, with 8 nucleotides matching TRBD2. The germline V gene encodes CDR1 SGHNT and CDR2 YYREEE (reference sequence). J lost 2 bases, V lost 4 bases, and 7 bases had no gene match. This CDR3 is built from 15 residues. The CDR3 DNA reads TGTGCCAGCAGCCTTAGCGGGGTCGGGCAAGAGACCCAGTACTTC. Amino acid sequence: CASSLSGVGQETQYF.

This clonotype was observed at least ten times. The chain couples TRBV7-6 to TRBJ2-3, with TRBD2 matching 8 bases. This CDR3 spans 15 amino acids. Unmatched junction bases numbered 7, after V lost 0 bases and J lost 8 bases. Germline V gives CDR1 SGHVS, CDR2 FNYEAQ. CDR3 DNA: TGTGCCAGCAGCTTAGCGCCTGACCTAGCGGGTACGCAGTATTTT. Its translation is CASSLAPDLAGTQYF.

The chain couples TRBV7-2 to TRBJ2-5, with TRBD2 matching over 12 bases. Trimming removed 5 bases from V and 2 bases from J; junction bases left unmatched: 6. The CDR3 sequence is 16 residues long. The germline V gene has CDR1 SGHTA and CDR2 FQGNSA. The CDR3 is CASSPRTSGAQETQYF. For the CDR3, the DNA is TGTGCCAGCAGCCCGCGGACTAGCGGGGCACAAGAGACCCAGTACTTC. Based on the CDR3 plus reference TRBV7-2 and TRBJ2-5, the full variable domain is GAGVSQSPSNKVTEKGKDVELRCDPISGHTALYWYRQSLGQGLEFLIYFQGNSAPDKSGLPSDRFSAERTGGSVSTLTIQRTQQEDSAVYLCASSPRTSGAQETQYFGPGTRLLVL.

The table lists this clonotype with a few counts. This chain uses TRBV4-1 with TRBJ1-5; 8 positions agree with TRBD1. CDR3 size: 14 residues. The V gene's germline CDR1 is MGHRA and CDR2 YSYEKL. J lost 5 bases, V lost 3 bases, and 3 bases had no gene match. The CDR3, as DNA: TGCGCCAGCAGCCAGATGGACAGGGATCAGCCCCAGCATTTT. Amino acid sequence: CASSQMDRDQPQHF.

A few counts support this clonotype. The genes are TRBV20-1 and TRBJ1-6; D remains unclear. Germline V lookup: CDR1 DFQATT, CDR2 SNEGSKA (reference sequence). Trimming left V 3 bases short and J 8 bases short, with 11 bases between. The CDR3 extends over 13 amino acids. The CDR3 bases are TGCAGTGCTAGTCACCTGGCGGATTCACCCCTCCACTTT. This codes for CSASHLADSPLHF.

The CDR3 protein is CASSKVLFGTGLYEQYF. For the CDR3, the DNA is TGCGCCAGCAGCAAGGTCCTTTTCGGGACAGGGTTATACGAGCAGTACTTC. This chain joins TRBV5-1 and TRBJ2-7, with TRBD1 identical over 9 bases. The trim removed 4 bases at V and 4 bases at J, leaving 15 bases unmatched. Germline lookup yields CDR1 SGHRS and CDR2 YFSETQ. The CDR3 totals 17 residues.

In its sample, this clonotype was seen many times. The chain's CDR3 is CASSGPPVDTQYF. The CDR3 nucleotides read TGTGCCAGCAGTGGACCTCCCGTAGATACGCAGTATTTT. This sequence joins TRBV2 and TRBJ2-3; no firm D call. The CDR3 covers 13 residues. The germline gives CDR1 SNHLY, CDR2 FYNNEI. Trimming shortened V by 4 bases and J by 5 bases, and 10 bases separated the two germline ends.

This chain uses TRBV24-1 with TRBJ2-3; 9 nucleotides align to TRBD2. The V gene end was trimmed by 8 bases and the J gene end by 0 bases; junction bases not matched to a gene: 14. Per the germline V gene, CDR1 is KGHDR and CDR2 is SFDVKD. The CDR3 is 18 residues long. The CDR3 loop reads CATTKTSGSMTSTDTQYF. For the CDR3, the DNA is TGTGCCACCACTAAGACTAGCGGAAGCATGACTAGCACAGATACGCAGTATTTT.